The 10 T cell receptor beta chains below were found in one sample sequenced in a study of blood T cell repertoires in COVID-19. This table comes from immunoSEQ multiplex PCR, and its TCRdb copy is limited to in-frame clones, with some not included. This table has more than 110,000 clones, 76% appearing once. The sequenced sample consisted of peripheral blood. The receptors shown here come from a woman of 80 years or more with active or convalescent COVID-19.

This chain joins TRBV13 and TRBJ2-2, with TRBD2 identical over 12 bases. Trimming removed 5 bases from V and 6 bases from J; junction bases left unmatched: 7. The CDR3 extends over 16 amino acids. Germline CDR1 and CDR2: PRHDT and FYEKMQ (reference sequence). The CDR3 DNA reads TGTGCCAGCAGCCCTAGCGGGGGGGCCCTATCCGGGGAGCTGTTTTTT. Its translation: CASSPSGGALSGELFF. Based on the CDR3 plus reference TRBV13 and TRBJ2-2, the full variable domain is AAGVIQSPRHLIKEKRETATLKCYPIPRHDTVYWYQQGPGQDPQFLISFYEKMQSDKGSIPDRFSAQQFSDYHSELNMSSLELGDSALYFCASSPSGGALSGELFFGEGSRLTVL.

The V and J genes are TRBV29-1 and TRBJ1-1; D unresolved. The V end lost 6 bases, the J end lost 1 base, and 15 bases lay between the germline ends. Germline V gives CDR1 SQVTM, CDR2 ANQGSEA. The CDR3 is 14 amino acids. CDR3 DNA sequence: TGCAGCGTCCGCGTCCCTCCAGGGAACACTGAAGCTTTCTTT. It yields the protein CSVRVPPGNTEAFF. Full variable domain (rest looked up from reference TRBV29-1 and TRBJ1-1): SAVISQKPSRDICQRGTSLTIQCQVDSQVTMMFWYRQQPGQSLTLIATANQGSEATYESGFVIDKFPISRPNLTFSTLTVSNMSPEDSSIYLCSVRVPPGNTEAFFGQGTRLTVV.

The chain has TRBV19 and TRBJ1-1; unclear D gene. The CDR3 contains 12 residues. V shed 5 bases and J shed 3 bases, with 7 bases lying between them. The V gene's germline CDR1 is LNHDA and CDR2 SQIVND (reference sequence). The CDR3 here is CASSRGYTEAFF. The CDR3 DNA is TGTGCCAGTAGTCGCGGGTACACTGAAGCTTTCTTT.

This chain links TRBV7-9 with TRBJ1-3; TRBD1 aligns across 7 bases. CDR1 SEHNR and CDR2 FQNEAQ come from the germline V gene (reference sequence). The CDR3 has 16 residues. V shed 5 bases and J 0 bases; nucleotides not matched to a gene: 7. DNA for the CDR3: TGTGCCAGCAGCGGACGAGGACAGGCCTCTGGAAACACCATATATTTT. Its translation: CASSGRGQASGNTIYF.

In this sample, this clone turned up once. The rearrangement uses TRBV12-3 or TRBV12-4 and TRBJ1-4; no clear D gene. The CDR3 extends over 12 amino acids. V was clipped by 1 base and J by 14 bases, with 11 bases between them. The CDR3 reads CASSLGVGFLFF. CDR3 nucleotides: TGTGCCAGCAGTTTAGGGGTCGGGTTTCTGTTTTTT.

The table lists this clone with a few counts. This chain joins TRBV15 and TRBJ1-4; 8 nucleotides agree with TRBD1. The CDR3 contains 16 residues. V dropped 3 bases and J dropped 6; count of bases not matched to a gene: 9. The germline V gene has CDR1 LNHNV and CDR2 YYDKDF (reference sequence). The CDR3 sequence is CATSSDRQGKYEKLFF. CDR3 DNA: TGTGCCACCAGCAGTGACCGACAGGGGAAGTATGAAAAACTGTTTTTT.

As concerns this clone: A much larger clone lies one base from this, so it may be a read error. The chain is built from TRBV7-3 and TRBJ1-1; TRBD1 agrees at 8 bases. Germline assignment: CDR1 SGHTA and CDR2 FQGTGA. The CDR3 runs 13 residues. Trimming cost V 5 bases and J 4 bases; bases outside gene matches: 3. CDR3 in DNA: TGTGCCAGCAGCAATACAGGGGGCACTGAAGCTTTCTTT. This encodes CASSNTGGTEAFF.

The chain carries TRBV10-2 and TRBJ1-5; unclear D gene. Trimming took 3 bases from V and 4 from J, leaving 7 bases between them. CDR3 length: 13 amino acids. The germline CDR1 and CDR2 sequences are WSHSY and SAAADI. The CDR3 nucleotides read TGCGCCAGCAGTGACCTTAGAAATCAGCCCCAGCATTTT. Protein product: CASSDLRNQPQHF.

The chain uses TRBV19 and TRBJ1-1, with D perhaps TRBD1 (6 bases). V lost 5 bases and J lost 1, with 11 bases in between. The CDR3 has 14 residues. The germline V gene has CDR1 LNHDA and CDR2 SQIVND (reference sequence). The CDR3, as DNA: TGTGCCAGTAGTCCGCGGACAGCGAACACTGAAGCTTTCTTT. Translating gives CASSPRTANTEAFF.

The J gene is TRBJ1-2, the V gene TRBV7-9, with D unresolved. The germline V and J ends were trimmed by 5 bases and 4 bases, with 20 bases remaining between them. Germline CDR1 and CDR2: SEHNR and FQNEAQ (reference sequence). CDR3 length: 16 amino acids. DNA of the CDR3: TGTGCCAGCAGCCACGCGGCCGGGAACAGCTTCTATGGCTACACCTTC. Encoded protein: CASSHAAGNSFYGYTF.